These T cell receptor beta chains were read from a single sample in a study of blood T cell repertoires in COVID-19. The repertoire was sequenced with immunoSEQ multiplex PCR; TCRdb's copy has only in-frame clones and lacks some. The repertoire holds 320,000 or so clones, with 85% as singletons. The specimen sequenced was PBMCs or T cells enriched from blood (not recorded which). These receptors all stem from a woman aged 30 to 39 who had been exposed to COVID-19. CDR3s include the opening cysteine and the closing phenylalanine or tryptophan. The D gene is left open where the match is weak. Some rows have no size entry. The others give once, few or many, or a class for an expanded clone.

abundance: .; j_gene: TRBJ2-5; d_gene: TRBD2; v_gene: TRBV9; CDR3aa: CASSPGTSGSGGRETQYF; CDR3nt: TGTGCCAGCAGCCCAGGGACTAGCGGGAGCGGTGGGAGGGAGACCCAGTACTTC
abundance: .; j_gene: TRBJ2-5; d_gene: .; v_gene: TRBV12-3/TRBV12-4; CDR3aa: CASSFSLQETQYF; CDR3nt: TGTGCCAGCAGTTTCTCTCTACAAGAGACCCAGTACTTC
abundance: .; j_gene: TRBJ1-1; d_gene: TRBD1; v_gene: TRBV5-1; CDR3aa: CASSFTPGTADLEAFF; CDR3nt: TGCGCCAGCAGCTTCACCCCAGGGACAGCAGACCTTGAAGCTTTCTTT
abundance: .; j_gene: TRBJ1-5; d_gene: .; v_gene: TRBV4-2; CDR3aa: CASSPWGGGEQPQHF; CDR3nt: TGTGCCAGCAGCCCCTGGGGAGGGGGTGAGCAGCCCCAGCATTTT
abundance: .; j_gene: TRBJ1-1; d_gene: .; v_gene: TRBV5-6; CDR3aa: CASRVTGDTEAFF; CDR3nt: TGTGCCAGCAGAGTAACAGGTGACACTGAAGCTTTCTTT
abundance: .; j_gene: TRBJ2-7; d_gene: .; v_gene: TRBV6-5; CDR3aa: CASSYNTGIYEQYF; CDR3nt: TGTGCCAGCAGTTACAACACAGGGATTTACGAGCAGTACTTC
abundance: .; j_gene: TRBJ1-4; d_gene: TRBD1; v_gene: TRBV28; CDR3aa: CASSSIQTGVIEKLFF; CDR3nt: TGTGCCAGCAGTTCTATTCAAACAGGGGTAATAGAAAAACTGTTTTTT
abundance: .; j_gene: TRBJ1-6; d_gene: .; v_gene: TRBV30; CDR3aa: CAWSGGLDSPLHF; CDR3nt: TGTGCCTGGAGTGGAGGGTTGGATTCACCCCTCCACTTT
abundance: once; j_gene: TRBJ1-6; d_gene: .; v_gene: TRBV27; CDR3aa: CASSLGQGAPPLHF; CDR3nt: TGTGCCAGCAGTTTGGGGCAGGGCGCGCCACCCCTCCACTTT
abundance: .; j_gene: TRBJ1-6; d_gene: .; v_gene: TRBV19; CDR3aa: CASSELNSPLHF; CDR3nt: TGTGCCAGTAGTGAACTTAATTCACCCCTCCACTTT
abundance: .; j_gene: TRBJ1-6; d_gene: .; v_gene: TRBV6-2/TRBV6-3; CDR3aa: CASSLGLSPLHF; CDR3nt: TGTGCCAGCAGTTTAGGACTTTCACCCCTCCACTTT
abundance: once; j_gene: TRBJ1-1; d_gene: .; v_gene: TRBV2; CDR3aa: CASSYREGKAEAFF; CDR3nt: TGTGCCAGCAGTTACAGGGAAGGGAAAGCTGAAGCTTTCTTT
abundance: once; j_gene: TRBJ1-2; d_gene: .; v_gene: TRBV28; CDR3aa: CASSLLDYGYTF; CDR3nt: TGTGCCAGCAGCCTCTTAGACTATGGCTACACCTTC
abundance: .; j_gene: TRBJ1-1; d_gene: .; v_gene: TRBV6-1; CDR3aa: CASSERQKEKAFF; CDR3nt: TGTGCCAGCAGTGAGAGACAGAAAGAGAAAGCTTTCTTT
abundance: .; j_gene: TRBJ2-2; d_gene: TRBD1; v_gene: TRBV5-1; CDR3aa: CASSYAGTGGGGELFF; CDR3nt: TGCGCCAGCAGTTACGCCGGGACAGGGGGCGGCGGGGAGCTGTTTTTT
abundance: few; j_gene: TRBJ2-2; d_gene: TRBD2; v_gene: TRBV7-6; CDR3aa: CASSLALGMWEGTGELFF; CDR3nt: TGTGCCAGCAGCTTAGCCCTAGGAATGTGGGAGGGCACCGGGGAGCTGTTTTTT
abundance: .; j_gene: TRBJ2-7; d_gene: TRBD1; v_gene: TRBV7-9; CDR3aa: CASSLVRRGRGYEQYF; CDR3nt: TGTGCCAGCAGCCTAGTACGCAGGGGGCGCGGGTACGAGCAGTACTTC
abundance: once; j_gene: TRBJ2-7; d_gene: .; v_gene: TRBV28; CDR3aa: CASTLPGSYEQYF; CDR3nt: TGTGCCAGCACACTCCCAGGGTCCTACGAGCAGTACTTC
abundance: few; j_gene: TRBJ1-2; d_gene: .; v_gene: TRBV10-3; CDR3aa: CAISDVSGAHGYTF; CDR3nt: TGTGCCATCAGTGATGTAAGCGGGGCCCATGGCTACACCTTC
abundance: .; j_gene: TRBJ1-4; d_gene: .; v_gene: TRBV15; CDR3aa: CATSPRVANEKLFF; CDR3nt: TGTGCCACCAGCCCCCGGGTCGCGAATGAAAAACTGTTTTTT
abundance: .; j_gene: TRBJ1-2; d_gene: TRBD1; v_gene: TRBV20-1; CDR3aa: CSAGTGGAYTF; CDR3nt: TGCAGTGCTGGAACAGGGGGCGCCTACACCTTC
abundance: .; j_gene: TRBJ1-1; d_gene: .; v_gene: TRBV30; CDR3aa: CAWSVGGKRNTEAFF; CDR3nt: TGTGCCTGGAGTGTCGGGGGTAAGAGGAACACTGAAGCTTTCTTT